Below are 13 T cell receptor beta chains sequenced from a single sample in a study of T cells in women clearing cervical HPV infection. Produced via immunoSEQ multiplex PCR; TCRdb's table is partial and in-frame only. The repertoire table contains fewer than 35,000 clones. The sequenced material came from blood buffy coat. All receptors come from a woman aged 18 to 75 with a cervical HPV16 infection that either progressed to CIN3+ or cleared (not recorded which).

About this clone itself: The read halts 3 residues ahead of the CDR3 end, with the missing end drawn from the germline J gene. This chain joins TRBV18 and TRBJ1-4; no definite D call. Germline lookup yields CDR1 KGHSH and CDR2 LQKENI. Between the trimmed V and J ends, which lost 3 bases and 4 bases, there was a span of 12 bases. The CDR3 spans 15 residues. The covered CDR3 bases are TGTGCCAGCTCACCTCTGCGAACCTATAATGAAAAA. This translates into CASSPLRTYNEK. The whole CDR3 sequence reads CASSPLRTYNEKLFF.

A word on this clone: With the read ending 3 residues before the CDR3 end, the germline J gene is used to fill in that end. The chain couples TRBV7-6 to TRBJ2-3; 10 bases are a match to TRBD2. J was trimmed by 1 base and V by 5 bases; bases with no gene match: 6. This CDR3 has 16 amino acids. The germline gives CDR1 SGHVS, CDR2 FNYEAQ. The CDR3 bases that were read are TGTGCCAGCAGCACTCAAACTAGCGGGGGCACAGATACG. As protein: CASSTQTSGGTDT. The whole CDR3 region reads CASSTQTSGGTDTQYF.

Comment on this clone: The sequence runs out 3 residues before the end of the CDR3; the remainder is reconstructed from the germline J gene. The rearrangement joins TRBV20-1 to TRBJ2-7; D is ambiguous. This CDR3 is 11 amino acids long. The germline V and J ends were trimmed by 6 bases and 3 bases, with 9 bases remaining between them. Germline loops: CDR1 DFQATT, CDR2 SNEGSKA (reference sequence). The sequenced part of the CDR3 DNA is TGCAGTGCCCACAATTTCTACGAG. Translation gives CSAHNFYE. The complete CDR3 sequence is CSAHNFYEQYF.

With respect to this clone: The read finishes 3 residues shy of the CDR3 end, and the germline J gene is used to complete it. This chain links TRBV10-3 with TRBJ1-5, with TRBD1 as a possible D gene (6 bases). The CDR3 extends over 14 amino acids. The germline V gene encodes CDR1 ENHRY and CDR2 SYGVKD. V shed 3 bases and J shed 4 bases, with 10 bases lying between them. The CDR3: CAISDGQGNQPQHF. The part of the CDR3 DNA that was read is TGTGCCATCAGTGATGGGCAGGGGAATCAGCCC.

Notes on this clone: The missing CDR3 end, 3 residues past where the read stops, is filled in from the germline J gene. This chain uses TRBV20-1 with TRBJ2-4; no firm D call. CDR1 DFQATT and CDR2 SNEGSKA come from the germline V gene (reference sequence). Trimming removed 3 bases at V and 1 base at J, with 10 bases between. This CDR3 region has 14 residues. CDR3 DNA (partial): TGCAGTGCTAGTTCGGGTAGTGCCAAAAACATT. Translating it yields CSASSGSAKNI. Given in full, the CDR3 is CSASSGSAKNIQYF.

Incomplete CDR3 DNA: TGTGCCAGCTCACAAGGACAGGGCAATTCACCC. The encoded protein is CASSQGQGNSP. The whole CDR3 reads CASSQGQGNSPLHF. The gene calls are TRBV18 and TRBJ1-6, with 8 bases that match TRBD1. The sequence runs out 3 residues before the end of the CDR3; the remainder is reconstructed from the germline J gene. Trimming removed 4 bases from V and 7 bases from J; junction bases left unmatched: 3. Germline V CDR1 and CDR2: KGHSH, LQKENI. There are 14 residues in the CDR3.

In regard to this clone: Coverage ceases 3 residues before the CDR3 finishes, and the germline J gene fills in the end. The chain joins TRBV6-2 or TRBV6-3 to TRBJ2-1; a possible D gene is TRBD2 (5 bases). This CDR3 comprises 16 residues. Trimming took off 5 bases at V and 5 bases at J, with 19 bases between the two ends. The V gene's germline CDR1 is MNHEY and CDR2 SVGEGT. The CDR3 bases that were read are TGTGCCAGCAGTCCCCTCGGGGATGCGCGGAACAATGAG. Translation gives CASSPLGDARNNE. The entire CDR3 sequence reads CASSPLGDARNNEQFF.

On this clone: The sequence runs out 3 residues before the end of the CDR3; the remainder is reconstructed from the germline J gene. The chain links TRBV7-8 to TRBJ2-1; D possibly corresponds to TRBD1 (6 bases). Germline V gene sequence: CDR1 SGHVS, CDR2 FQNEAQ. The CDR3 length is 14 residues. The ends were cut back, 5 bases at V and 3 bases at J, with 11 bases in the middle. This CDR3 is CASSDPGHYNEQFF. Partial CDR3 DNA: TGTGCCAGCAGCGATCCGGGACACTACAATGAG.

Points on this clone: The read comes to an end 3 residues before the CDR3 does, leaving the germline J gene to fill in the end. The V gene is TRBV5-1, the J gene TRBJ1-1; D remains ambiguous. The germline V and J ends were trimmed by 1 base and 1 base, with 8 bases remaining between them. The CDR3 totals 14 residues. Germline V lookup: CDR1 SGHRS, CDR2 YFSETQ. CDR3 loop: CASSLSQSNTEAFF. CDR3 DNA, as far as it was read: TGCGCCAGCAGCTTGTCACAGTCGAACACTGAA. Full variable domain (outside the CDR3, taken from reference TRBV5-1 and TRBJ1-1): KAGVTQTPRYLIKTRGQQVTLSCSPISGHRSVSWYQQTPGQGLQFLFEYFSETQRNKGNFPGRFSGRQFSNSRSEMNVSTLELGDSALYLCASSLSQSNTEAFFGQGTRLTVV.

On this clone itself: The read halts 3 residues ahead of the CDR3 end, with the missing end drawn from the germline J gene. The chain combines TRBV7-3 with TRBJ2-1; D not certain. This CDR3 is built from 13 residues. The V gene's germline CDR1 is SGHTA and CDR2 FQGTGA. Trimming removed 2 bases from V and 5 bases from J, with 7 bases in between. This CDR3 is CASSLGLNNEQFF. CDR3 DNA (partial): TGTGCCAGCAGCTTAGGGCTAAACAATGAG.

To note about this clone: The read terminates 3 residues ahead of where the CDR3 ends, so the germline J gene completes it. The chain is built from TRBV7-3 and TRBJ2-3, with 9 bases matching TRBD2. The CDR3 runs 15 residues. Germline lookup yields CDR1 SGHTA and CDR2 FQGTGA. CDR3 loop: CASSLGGGVQETQYF. The CDR3 DNA, read in part, is TGTGCCAGCAGCTTAGGCGGGGGGGTACAAGAGACG. The full variable domain, completed using reference TRBV7-3 and TRBJ2-3, is GAGVSQTPSNKVTEKGKYVELRCDPISGHTALYWYRQSLGQGPEFLIYFQGTGAADDSGLPNDRFFAVRPEGSVSTLKIQRTERGDSAVYLCASSLGGGVQETQYFGPGTRLTVL.

The chain's CDR3 is CATRHGLYSNQPQHF. The covered CDR3 bases are TGTGCCACCAGACACGGATTGTATAGCAATCAGCCC. The chain employs TRBV19 and TRBJ1-5; D call uncertain. The DNA ends 3 residues before the CDR3 does, and the rest of the CDR3 is filled in from the germline J gene. The V gene lost 10 bases and the J gene lost 0 bases, with 16 bases spanning the gap. Germline V gene sequence: CDR1 LNHDA, CDR2 SQIVND (reference sequence). The CDR3 has 15 amino acids.

The DNA read from the CDR3 is TGTGCCAGCAGCTTACAGGGGAATTCACCC. Translation gives CASSLQGNSP. The full CDR3 protein is CASSLQGNSPLHF. The chain recombines TRBV7-3 with TRBJ1-6; D may be TRBD1 (6 bases). The read is 3 residues too short to cover the CDR3 end, so that end is filled in from the germline J gene. The CDR3 is 13 residues long. Trimming left V 2 bases short and J 7 bases short, with 6 bases between. Germline values: CDR1 SGHTA, CDR2 FQGTGA.